What follows are 3 T cell receptor beta chains derived from one specimen sequenced in a study of blood T cells in healthy people across ages. A J-beta primer mix and a sample-barcoded 5' primer were used in a second PCR of about 6 to 12 cycles. TCRdb recomputed calls from the 5' RACE reads with MiXCR, one row per CDR3 protein. The sample consists of more than 450,000 distinct CDR3 sequences, about a quarter of them appearing once. These data were likewise used in another study, on T cells of mothers and their children.

The sequenced material came from blood. Receptors were obtained from a boy aged 2 to 10 in good health.

The V and J genes are TRBV19 and TRBJ2-3; D possibly corresponds to TRBD1 (6 bases). Trimming removed 6 bases from V and 3 bases from J, with 16 bases in between. The CDR3 contains 15 residues. Germline loops: CDR1 LNHDA, CDR2 SQIVND (reference sequence). The CDR3 loop is CASRAGQPRTDTQYF. CDR3 DNA: TGTGCCAGTAGGGCAGGACAGCCCAGAACAGATACGCAGTATTTT.

The chain uses TRBV12-3 or TRBV12-4 and TRBJ2-5; 11 bases fit TRBD1. The J call may be incorrect, as the DNA end agrees better with TRBJ2-1. CDR3 size: 15 residues. CDR3 sequence: CASSQAGQGGHEQFF. CDR3 DNA sequence: TGTGCCAGCAGCCAAGCGGGACAGGGGGGGCATGAGCAGTTCTTC.

This clonotype was seen a few times. The chain carries TRBV3-1 and TRBJ2-7; a weak D match, TRBD2 (6 bases). Trimming shortened V by 3 bases and J by 0 bases, and 9 bases separated the two germline ends. CDR1 and CDR2 (germline): LGHDT, YNNKEL (reference sequence). The CDR3 is made up of 14 amino acids. CDR3 region: CASSHFGSSYEQYF. CDR3 DNA sequence: TGTGCCAGCAGCCACTTCGGGAGCTCCTACGAGCAGTACTTC.